A single sample gave rise to the 11 T cell receptor beta chains below, sequenced in a study of beta chain features in type 1 diabetes. These receptors have no known antigen. Study-wide findings and caveats: Moderate but significant shortening of TCRB CDR3s was recorded in all four CD4+ subsets from Type 1 diabetes patients.

The whole isolated RNA underwent reverse transcription, so sequencing captured expressed TCRB transcripts. Generated by immunoSEQ multiplex PCR, the TCRdb table keeps only in-frame clones and is missing some. This sample has 100,000 to 150,000 clones, with roughly 10% found just once. Sequencing was carried out using central memory CD4+ T cells from blood. Receptors originate from a man aged 30 to 39 with type 1 diabetes.

Only a few counts were recorded for this clone. The same CDR3 also results from other DNA sequences found in this sample. The chain has TRBV9 and TRBJ2-7; D remains unclear. Trimming shortened V by 0 bases and J by 3 bases, and 7 bases separated the two germline ends. This CDR3 is 13 amino acids long. The germline V gene encodes CDR1 SGDLS and CDR2 YYNGEE. Here the CDR3 DNA reads TGTGCCAGCAGCGTAGGAGGCCGCTACGAGCAGTACTTC. Translating gives CASSVGGRYEQYF.

This clone was picked up a small number of times. The V and J genes are TRBV4-3 and TRBJ2-2, with a possible D match to TRBD2 (6 bases). Trimming shortened V by 0 bases and J by 6 bases, and 11 bases separated the two germline ends. The CDR3 contains 15 residues. Germline V CDR1 and CDR2: LGHNA, YSLEER. The CDR3 DNA reads TGCGCCAGCAGCCAAGATAGGCGGGGCGCCGGGGAGCTGTTTTTT. Its translation: CASSQDRRGAGELFF.

This clone was counted only a few times. The V and J genes are TRBV30 and TRBJ1-2; a weak D match, TRBD1 (6 bases). The ends were cut back, 1 base at V and 3 bases at J, with 9 bases in the middle. Germline V gives CDR1 GTSNPN, CDR2 SVGIG (reference sequence). The CDR3 consists of 13 residues. CDR3 loop: CAWSEDSDYGYTF. The CDR3 DNA is TGTGCCTGGAGTGAGGACAGCGACTATGGCTACACCTTC. The full variable domain, in which reference TRBV30 and TRBJ1-2 provide the parts outside the CDR3, is SQTIHQWPATLVQPVGSPLSLECTVEGTSNPNLYWYRQAAGRGLQLLFYSVGIGQISSEVPQNLSASRPQDRQFILSSKKLLLSDSGFYLCAWSEDSDYGYTFGSGTRLTVV.

V gene TRBV29-1 combines with J gene TRBJ2-1, with TRBD1 matching over 8 bases. The V gene end was trimmed by 6 bases and the J gene end by 8 bases; junction bases not matched to a gene: 9. This CDR3 is 13 amino acids long. The germline CDR1 and CDR2 sequences are SQVTM and ANQGSEA. CDR3 bases: TGCAGCGTCCCCGGGACAGGCTTCCATGAGCAGTTCTTC. Translation: CSVPGTGFHEQFF.

This clone was picked up a small number of times. The V call is TRBV7-2, the J call TRBJ2-3, with 7 bases that match TRBD1. From germline, CDR1 is SGHTA and CDR2 FQGNSA. The CDR3 spans 12 residues. The V gene end was trimmed by 5 bases and the J gene end by 10 bases; junction bases not matched to a gene: 6. Here the CDR3 DNA reads TGTGCCAGCAGCGATTTTAGGGGGCCGCAGTATTTT. It is translated as CASSDFRGPQYF.

This sequence joins TRBV18 and TRBJ2-3; 8 positions match TRBD2. The CDR3 length is 15 residues. V lost 6 bases and J lost 2; bases outside the gene matches: 7. Germline V gene data show CDR1 as KGHSH and CDR2 as LQKENI. The CDR3 DNA follows: TGTGCCAGCTCCCCCGGGGGGGCGACCACAGATACGCAGTATTTT. This translates into CASSPGGATTDTQYF. Full variable domain (missing parts from reference TRBV18 and TRBJ2-3): NAGVMQNPRHLVRRRGQEARLRCSPMKGHSHVYWYRQLPEEGLKFMVYLQKENIIDESGMPKERFSAEFPKEGPSILRIQQVVRGDSAAYFCASSPGGATTDTQYFGPGTRLTVL.

This sequence joins TRBV7-8 and TRBJ1-5, with D perhaps matching TRBD1 (6 bases). Trimming removed 5 bases from V and 1 base from J, with 12 bases in between. CDR1 is SGHVS, CDR2 FQNEAQ, per germline. This CDR3 region has 15 residues. CDR3 sequence (DNA): TGTGCCAGCAGCCCAGGGGCAGGAAGCAATCAGCCCCAGCATTTT. As protein: CASSPGAGSNQPQHF.

The chain joins TRBV6-1 to TRBJ2-3; 8 bases match TRBD2. V lost 3 bases to trimming and J lost 2 bases; unmatched junction nucleotides: 7. The germline CDR1 and CDR2 sequences are MNHNS and SASEGT. CDR3 length: 16 residues. CDR3 nucleotides: TGTGCCAGCAGTGAGAGTAAGCGGGGGTACACAGATACGCAGTATTTT. Its protein product is CASSESKRGYTDTQYF.

This clone was seen more than once but under ten times. This chain uses TRBV6-1 with TRBJ2-3, with 12 bases matching TRBD2. V was pared by 3 bases and J by 5 bases, with 6 bases of the junction left unmatched. The CDR3 length is 16 residues. Germline V gene data show CDR1 as MNHNS and CDR2 as SASEGT. This CDR3 is CASSELAGGQGDTQYF. As DNA, the CDR3 is TGTGCCAGCAGTGAGCTAGCGGGGGGGCAGGGAGATACGCAGTATTTT.

The chain employs TRBV6-6 and TRBJ1-6; D unclear. Germline V lookup: CDR1 MNHNY, CDR2 SVGAGI (reference sequence). V shed 1 base and J shed 18 bases, with 13 bases lying between them. The CDR3 runs to 12 residues. The CDR3 region is CASSYLAGGYHF. For the CDR3, the DNA is TGTGCCAGCAGTTACTTGGCTGGCGGTTACCACTTT.

This clone was counted only a few times. The CDR3 nucleotides read TGTGCCACCCGTGGGGCAGCGGGAACTGAAGCTTTCTTT. It is translated as CATRGAAGTEAFF. The gene calls are TRBV27 and TRBJ1-1; tentative D call: TRBD1 (5 bases). This CDR3 has 13 residues. CDR1 MNHEY and CDR2 SMNVEV come from the germline V gene (reference sequence). V was shortened by 10 bases and J by 5 bases, with 17 bases between the two germline ends.